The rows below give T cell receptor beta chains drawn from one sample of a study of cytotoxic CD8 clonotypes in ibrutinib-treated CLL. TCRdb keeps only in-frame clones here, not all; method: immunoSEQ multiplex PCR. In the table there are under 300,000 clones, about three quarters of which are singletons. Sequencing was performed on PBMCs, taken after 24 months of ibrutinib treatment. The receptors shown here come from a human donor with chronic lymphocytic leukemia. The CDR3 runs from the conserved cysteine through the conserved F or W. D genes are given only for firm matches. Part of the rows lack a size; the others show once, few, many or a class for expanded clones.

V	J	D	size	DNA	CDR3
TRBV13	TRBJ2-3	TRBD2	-	TGTGCCAGCAGCACGCGGACTAGCGGGATCACAGATACGCAGTATTTT	CASSTRTSGITDTQYF
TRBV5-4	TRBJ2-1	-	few	TGTGCCAGCAGCTCCCCCTACAATGAGCAGTTCTTC	CASSSPYNEQFF
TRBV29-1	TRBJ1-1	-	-	TGCAGCGTTGACTCCATGGGAGCTTTCTTT	CSVDSMGAFF
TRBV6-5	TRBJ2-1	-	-	TGTGCCAGCAGTTACTCGGGAGGAGGTAGCAATGAGCAGTTCTTC	CASSYSGGGSNEQFF
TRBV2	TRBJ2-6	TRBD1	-	TGTGCCAGCAGCCTACGCAGAGGGACAGGGACAACAGGGGCCAACGTCCTGACTTTC	CASSLRRGTGTTGANVLTF
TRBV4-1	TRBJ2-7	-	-	TGCGCCAGCAGCCCTAATACCGTATCCTACGAGCAGTACTTC	CASSPNTVSYEQYF
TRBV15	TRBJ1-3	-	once	TGTGCCACCAGCAGAGGAGAATCTGGAAACACCATATATTTT	CATSRGESGNTIYF
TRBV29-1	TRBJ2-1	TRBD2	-	TGCAGCGTCGAACCGGGGGGGGCGGCCTACAATGAGCAGTTCTTC	CSVEPGGAAYNEQFF
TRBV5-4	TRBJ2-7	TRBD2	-	TGTGCCAGCAGGCTGGACGGGAGGGCCATCGAGCAGTACTTC	CASRLDGRAIEQYF
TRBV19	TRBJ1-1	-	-	TGTGCCAGTAGTATTTCTGGCAGTAACTTACGGGCTTTCTTT	CASSISGSNLRAFF
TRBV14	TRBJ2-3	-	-	TGTGCCAGCAGCCCCGGGAATACGCAGTATTTT	CASSPGNTQYF
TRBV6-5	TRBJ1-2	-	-	TGTGCCAGCACACCCTCGCAGGTTAATGGCTACACCTTC	CASTPSQVNGYTF
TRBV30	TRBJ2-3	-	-	TGTGCCTGGAACCCCCCGGGACGCACAGATACGCAGTATTTT	CAWNPPGRTDTQYF
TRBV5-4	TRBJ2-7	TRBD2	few	TGTGCCAGCAGCTTGAGCGGGAGTGATGAGCAGTACTTC	CASSLSGSDEQYF
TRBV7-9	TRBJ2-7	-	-	TGTGCCAGCAGCTTACGCGATGGACACGAGCAGTACTTC	CASSLRDGHEQYF
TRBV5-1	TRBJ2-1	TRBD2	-	TGCGCCAGCAGCTTTCCGTATAGTCCTAGCGGGGATTACAATGAGCAGTTCTTC	CASSFPYSPSGDYNEQFF
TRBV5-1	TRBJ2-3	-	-	TGCGCCAGCAGCTGGACAGCGACGGGAACAGATACGCAGTATTTT	CASSWTATGTDTQYF
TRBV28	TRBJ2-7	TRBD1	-	TGTGCCAGCAGTCCGAGGACAGGGGTTTTCGACGAGCAGTACTTC	CASSPRTGVFDEQYF
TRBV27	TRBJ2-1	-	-	TGTGCCAGCTCCGGCTACAATGAGCAGTTCTTC	CASSGYNEQFF
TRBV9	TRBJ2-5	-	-	TGTGCCAGCAGCGTAGGTGGACAGATACAAGAGACCCAGTACTTC	CASSVGGQIQETQYF
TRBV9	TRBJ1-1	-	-	TGTGCCAGCAGCGCAACACCTAACACTGAAGCTTTCTTT	CASSATPNTEAFF
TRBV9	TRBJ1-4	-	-	TGTGCCAGCAGCGAAGAGGGAACTAATGAAAAACTGTTTTTT	CASSEEGTNEKLFF
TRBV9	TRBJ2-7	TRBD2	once	TGTGCCAGCTCCAGGACTAGCGGCTACGAGCAGTACTTC	CASSRTSGYEQYF
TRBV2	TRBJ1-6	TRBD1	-	TGTGCCAGCCAGGGACAGGGAGTGTCACCCCTCCACTTT	CASQGQGVSPLHF
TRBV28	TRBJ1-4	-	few	TGTGCCAGCAGTACACTTGCCGAAAAACTGTTTTTT	CASSTLAEKLFF
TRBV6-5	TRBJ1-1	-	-	TGTGCCAGCAGCCCCCGGCCAGGGGCGAACACTGAAGCTTTCTTT	CASSPRPGANTEAFF
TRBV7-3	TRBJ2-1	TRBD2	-	TGTGCCAGCAGCCGTACCGGGACTAGCCGCTACAATGAGCAGTTCTTC	CASSRTGTSRYNEQFF
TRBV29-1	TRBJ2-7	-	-	TGCAGCGTTAGACTAGTCACCTACGAGCAGTACTTC	CSVRLVTYEQYF
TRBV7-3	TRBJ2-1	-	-	TGTGCCAGCAGCTACGACATGTTCCTGGAGCAGTTCTTC	CASSYDMFLEQFF
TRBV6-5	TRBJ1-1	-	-	TGTGCCAGCAGTTACTCGTTTGAGGGTATTGAAGCTTTCTTT	CASSYSFEGIEAFF
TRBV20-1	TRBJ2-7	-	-	TGCAGTGCTAGAGAGGTCGAGCAGTACTTC	CSAREVEQYF
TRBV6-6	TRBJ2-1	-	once	TGTGCCAGCAGTTACGGACTAAAGGATGAGCAGTTCTTC	CASSYGLKDEQFF
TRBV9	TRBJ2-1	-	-	TGTGCCAGCAGCGTAGCTTCGGCTCGTGGTGAGCAGTTCTTC	CASSVASARGEQFF
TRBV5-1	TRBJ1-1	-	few	TGCGCCAGCAGCTTGGGAGTCCTGAACACTGAAGCTTTCTTT	CASSLGVLNTEAFF
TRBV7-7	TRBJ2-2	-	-	TGTGCTAGCAGCTTGGTGATGGGGGCTGGGACCGGGGAGCTGTTTTTT	CASSLVMGAGTGELFF
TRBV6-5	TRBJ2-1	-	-	TGTGCCAGCAGGTACCGGACTTCCCCACACAATGAGCAGTTCTTC	CASRYRTSPHNEQFF
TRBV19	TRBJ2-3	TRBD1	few	TGTGCCAGTAGCCCCGGACAGGGGTACACAGATACGCAGTATTTT	CASSPGQGYTDTQYF
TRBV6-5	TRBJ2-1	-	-	TGTGCCAGCAGTTACCGGCGCGTACTCCTACAAAGGGAGCAGTTCTTC	CASSYRRVLLQREQFF
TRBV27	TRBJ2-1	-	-	TGTGCCAGCAGTCCTTTTCCGGACGAGCAGTTCTTC	CASSPFPDEQFF
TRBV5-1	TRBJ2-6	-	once	TGCGCCAGCAGCTTGTCGGGAGCTACCTCTGGGGCCAACGTCCTGACTTTC	CASSLSGATSGANVLTF
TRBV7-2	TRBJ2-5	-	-	TGTGCCAGCAGCTTTTACGAGGAGACCCAGTACTTC	CASSFYEETQYF